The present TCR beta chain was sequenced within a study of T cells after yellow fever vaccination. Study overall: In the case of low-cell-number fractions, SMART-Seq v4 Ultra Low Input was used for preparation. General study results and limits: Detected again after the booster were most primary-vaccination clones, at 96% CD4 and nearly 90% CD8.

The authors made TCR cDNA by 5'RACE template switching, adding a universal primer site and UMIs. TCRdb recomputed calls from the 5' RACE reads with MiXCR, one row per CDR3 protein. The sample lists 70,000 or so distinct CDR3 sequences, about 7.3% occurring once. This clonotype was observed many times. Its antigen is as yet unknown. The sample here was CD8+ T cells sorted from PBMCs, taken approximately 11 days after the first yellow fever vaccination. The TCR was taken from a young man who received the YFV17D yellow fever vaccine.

The CDR3: CASLGGAETQYF. The CDR3 DNA sequence: TGTGCCAGCCTCGGTGGAGCGGAGACCCAGTACTTC. V usage is TRBV18 and J usage is TRBJ2-5; D remains ambiguous. V lost 8 bases, J lost 5 bases, and 12 bases lay in between. The CDR3 is 12 amino acids. Germline CDR1 and CDR2: KGHSH and LQKENI.